One sample yielded the 21 T cell receptor beta chains listed below, sequenced in a study of T cells in Graves' hyperthyroidism and ophthalmopathy. From RNA transcripts, TCR beta CDR3 regions were amplified. First-round RT-PCR targeting the TCR CDR3 was performed with the HTBI primer set. TCRdb reprocessed the multiplex PCR reads via MiXCR and lists one record per CDR3 protein. The table includes hundreds of thousands of distinct CDR3 sequences, 20% to 25% detected once. The material sequenced was blood. These receptors were obtained from a man aged 25-45 years with Graves' ophthalmopathy.

This chain uses TRBV27 with TRBJ1-1; TRBD1 might be the D (5 bases). In germline, CDR1 is MNHEY, CDR2 SMNVEV (reference sequence). V was trimmed by 6 bases and J by 1 base, leaving 12 bases between them. The CDR3 totals 14 residues. CDR3 sequence (DNA): TGTGCCAGCAGACGGAAGACAGAGAACACTGAAGCTTTCTTT. It is translated as CASRRKTENTEAFF.

This clonotype was seen only a few times. This chain joins TRBV4-1 and TRBJ1-1; maybe TRBD1 (5 bases). CDR3 size: 16 residues. Germline V gene lookup returns CDR1 MGHRA and CDR2 YSYEKL. Trimming shortened V by 0 bases and J by 4 bases, and 15 bases separated the two germline ends. In DNA form, the CDR3 reads TGCGCCAGCAGCCAAGATGGGGCCCTACCGGGCACTGAAGCTTTCTTT. As protein: CASSQDGALPGTEAFF.

The chain joins TRBV27 to TRBJ2-7; TRBD1 might be the D (6 bases). Germline V gives CDR1 MNHEY, CDR2 SMNVEV (reference sequence). The CDR3 consists of 13 residues. Trimming removed 3 bases at V and 5 bases at J, with 11 bases between. This CDR3 reads CASSLVGAHEQYF. The DNA of the CDR3 is TGTGCCAGCAGTTTGGTGGGGGCCCACGAGCAGTACTTC.

This clonotype was observed once. The chain is built from TRBV27 and TRBJ1-3; 8 bases match TRBD1. The CDR3 totals 14 residues. Germline values: CDR1 MNHEY, CDR2 SMNVEV (reference sequence). Unmatched junction bases numbered 5, after V lost 6 bases and J lost 4 bases. The chain's CDR3 is CASSHRGSGNTIYF. The CDR3 nucleotides are TGTGCCAGCAGCCACAGGGGGTCCGGAAACACCATATATTTT.

V and J are TRBV9 and TRBJ1-4; D possibly corresponds to TRBD1 (5 bases). The CDR3 totals 15 residues. V lost 4 bases, J lost 7 bases, and 17 bases lay in between. CDR1 and CDR2 from the germline V gene are SGDLS and YYNGEE. CDR3 in amino acids: CASSSGGGVGEKLFF. Written as DNA, the CDR3 is TGTGCCAGCAGCTCCGGTGGGGGGGTCGGTGAAAAACTGTTTTTT.

The rearrangement links TRBV10-3 to TRBJ1-1; perhaps TRBD1 as D (6 bases). The CDR3 extends over 12 amino acids. The germline V gene has CDR1 ENHRY and CDR2 SYGVKD. V was pared by 3 bases and J by 10 bases, with 12 bases between. The chain's CDR3 is CAISEEGVAAFF. The CDR3 nucleotides are TGTGCCATCAGTGAAGAGGGGGTGGCAGCTTTCTTT.

There are many counts of this clonotype. The V call is TRBV28, the J call TRBJ2-5; 12 positions agree with TRBD2. This CDR3 has 17 amino acids. V shed 2 bases, J shed 3 bases, and the junction held 7 bases outside the gene matches. Germline V gene data show CDR1 as MDHEN and CDR2 as SYDVKM. The CDR3 nucleotides read TGTGCCAGCAGTTTACCCCGACTAGCGGGGGCAAAAGAGACCCAGTACTTC. As protein: CASSLPRLAGAKETQYF.

This chain connects TRBV7-3 to TRBJ1-6; D remains ambiguous. Germline lookup yields CDR1 SGHTA and CDR2 FQGTGA. Trimming took off 0 bases at V and 8 bases at J, with 8 bases between the two ends. The CDR3 length is 14 residues. Here the CDR3 reads CASSLTPHDSPLHF. CDR3 in DNA: TGTGCCAGCAGCTTAACCCCTCATGATTCACCCCTCCACTTT. Complete variable domain (other parts from reference TRBV7-3 and TRBJ1-6): GAGVSQTPSNKVTEKGKYVELRCDPISGHTALYWYRQSLGQGPEFLIYFQGTGAADDSGLPNDRFFAVRPEGSVSTLKIQRTERGDSAVYLCASSLTPHDSPLHFGNGTRLTVT.

The genes are TRBV12-3 or TRBV12-4 and TRBJ1-5; 7 bases are a match to TRBD1. This CDR3 is built from 14 residues. V was pared by 4 bases and J by 6 bases, with 6 bases of the junction left unmatched. The DNA for the CDR3 is TGTGCCAGCAGTTCGGTGGCAGGGGGTCAGCCCCAGCATTTT. The encoded protein is CASSSVAGGQPQHF.

This clonotype was detected ten times or more. The chain joins TRBV18 to TRBJ2-2; D not certain. V lost 0 bases to trimming and J lost 7 bases, with 3 bases between them. Germline CDR1 is KGHSH and CDR2 is LQKENI. The CDR3 length is 12 residues. In DNA form, the CDR3 reads TGTGCCAGCTCACCACCTATCGGGGAGCTGTTTTTT. Translation: CASSPPIGELFF.

The rearrangement links TRBV2 to TRBJ2-4, with D hard to call. The CDR3 runs 17 residues. The V gene's germline CDR1 is SNHLY and CDR2 FYNNEI. V was shortened by 5 bases and J by 4 bases, with 21 bases between the two germline ends. The CDR3: CASSPRWAEKSKNIQYF. The CDR3 nucleotides are TGTGCCAGCAGTCCCCGCTGGGCAGAAAAGTCTAAAAACATTCAGTACTTC.

At least ten counts were recorded for this clonotype. The chain couples TRBV30 to TRBJ2-1; 8 bases match TRBD2. There are 14 residues in the CDR3. J lost 5 bases, V lost 2 bases, and 5 bases had no gene match. Germline V gene sequence: CDR1 GTSNPN, CDR2 SVGIG (reference sequence). The CDR3: CAWSTGGGHNEQFF. The CDR3 DNA follows: TGTGCCTGGAGTACGGGAGGGGGACACAATGAGCAGTTCTTC.

The gene calls are TRBV5-1 and TRBJ1-1; 10 bases map to TRBD1. The CDR3 is made up of 15 amino acids. CDR1 and CDR2 from the germline V gene are SGHRS and YFSETQ. V lost 3 bases and J lost 6; bases outside the gene matches: 8. CDR3 protein: CASSSPPGQGSEAFF. CDR3 DNA sequence: TGCGCCAGCAGCTCACCTCCGGGACAGGGGTCTGAAGCTTTCTTT.

V usage is TRBV20-1 and J usage is TRBJ2-7, with 15 bases that match TRBD2. Germline trimming cut 0 bases from V and 3 bases from J; bases unmatched to any gene: 12. Germline lookup yields CDR1 DFQATT and CDR2 SNEGSKA (reference sequence). The CDR3 runs to 19 residues. The CDR3 loop is CSARDRRTSGRAAGYEQYF. The DNA of the CDR3 is TGCAGTGCTAGAGATAGAAGGACTAGCGGGAGGGCCGCCGGCTACGAGCAGTACTTC.

This clonotype was seen only a few times. J is TRBJ2-3 and V is TRBV6-2 or TRBV6-3, with 7 bases identical to TRBD2. V trimming: 7 bases; J trimming: 3 bases; junction bases outside the gene matches: 13. Germline lookup yields CDR1 MNHEY and CDR2 SVGEGT. This CDR3 comprises 16 residues. The CDR3 region has the DNA TGTGCCAGCATGGAGGGGAGGGCCCGTGCGACAGATACGCAGTATTTT. Protein: CASMEGRARATDTQYF.

This chain links TRBV5-1 with TRBJ2-1; TRBD2 agrees at 11 bases. This CDR3 region has 16 residues. Losses at the gene ends were 4 bases for V and 5 bases for J; bases not matched to a gene: 8. The germline V gene has CDR1 SGHRS and CDR2 YFSETQ. The CDR3 DNA reads TGCGCCAGCAGCCCTCGGACTAGCGGGCCTAACAATGAGCAGTTCTTC. Its protein product is CASSPRTSGPNNEQFF.

This clonotype showed up just once. Here the CDR3 DNA reads TGTGCCAGCAGTACCGGGACTAGCAGGGTGGAGACCCAGTACTTC. Amino acid sequence: CASSTGTSRVETQYF. The chain carries TRBV6-1 and TRBJ2-5; TRBD2 matches at 9 bases. Germline values: CDR1 MNHNS, CDR2 SASEGT. J was trimmed by 5 bases and V by 5 bases; bases with no gene match: 9. This CDR3 comprises 15 residues.

In this sample, this clonotype turned up a few times. The V call is TRBV6-1, the J call TRBJ1-2, with unresolved D. The germline V gene has CDR1 MNHNS and CDR2 SASEGT. The CDR3 spans 13 residues. The germline V and J ends were trimmed by 7 bases and 3 bases, with 12 bases remaining between them. The CDR3 DNA reads as TGTGCCAGCACCGACGGTCCCGACTATGGCTACACCTTC. Translation gives CASTDGPDYGYTF.

At least ten counts were recorded for this clonotype. The chain carries TRBV11-2 and TRBJ1-6, with D possibly TRBD1 on 6 matching bases. The germline CDR1 and CDR2 sequences are SGHAT and FQNNGV. V was cut by 5 bases and J by 9 bases, with 17 bases left in between. This CDR3 spans 15 amino acids. CDR3: CASSTAGVAGSPLHF. The CDR3, as DNA: TGTGCCAGCAGCACCGCAGGGGTGGCTGGTTCACCCCTCCACTTT.

V gene TRBV7-2 combines with J gene TRBJ1-3; 9 bases map to TRBD1. Germline V lookup: CDR1 SGHTA, CDR2 FQGNSA. CDR3 length equals 16 residues. V lost 1 base to trimming and J lost 4 bases; unmatched junction nucleotides: 5. CDR3: CASSLGDRGFGNTIYF. CDR3 DNA: TGTGCCAGCAGCTTAGGAGACAGGGGGTTCGGAAACACCATATATTTT.

This clonotype showed up many times. The J gene is TRBJ2-1, the V gene TRBV7-9; TRBD2 is a possible D gene (5 bases). Germline V gene sequence: CDR1 SEHNR, CDR2 FQNEAQ (reference sequence). V dropped 4 bases and J dropped 0 bases, with 13 bases sitting between them. The CDR3 is 16 amino acids. In DNA, the CDR3 is TGTGCCAGCAGCTGGCTAGGGAGTAGCTCCTACAATGAGCAGTTCTTC. It translates to CASSWLGSSSYNEQFF.